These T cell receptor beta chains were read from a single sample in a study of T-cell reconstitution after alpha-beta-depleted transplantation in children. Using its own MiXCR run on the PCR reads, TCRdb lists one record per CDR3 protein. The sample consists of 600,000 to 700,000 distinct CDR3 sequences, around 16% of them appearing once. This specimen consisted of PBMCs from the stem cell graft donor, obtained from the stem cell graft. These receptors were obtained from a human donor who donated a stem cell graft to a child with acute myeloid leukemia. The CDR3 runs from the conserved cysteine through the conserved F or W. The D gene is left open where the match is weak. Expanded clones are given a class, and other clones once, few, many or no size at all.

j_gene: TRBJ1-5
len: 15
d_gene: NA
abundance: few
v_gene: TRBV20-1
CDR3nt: TGCAGTGCTAGACGAACGGGGGTTGACAATCAGCCCCAGCATTTT
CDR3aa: CSARRTGVDNQPQHF

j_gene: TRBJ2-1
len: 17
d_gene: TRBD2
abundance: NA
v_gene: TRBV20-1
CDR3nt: TGCAGTGCTTGGACAGGTTATACTAGCGGGGGGGCGAATGAGCAGTTCTTC
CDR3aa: CSAWTGYTSGGANEQFF

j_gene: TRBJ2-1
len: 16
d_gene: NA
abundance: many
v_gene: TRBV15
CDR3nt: TGTGCCACCAGCAGAGACCAGGATACTTCTTACAATGAGCAGTTCTTC
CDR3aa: CATSRDQDTSYNEQFF

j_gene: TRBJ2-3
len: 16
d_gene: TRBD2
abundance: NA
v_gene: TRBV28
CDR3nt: TGTGCCAGCAGTCCCATAGCGGGCCGGGCTGTAGATACGCAGTATTTT
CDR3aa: CASSPIAGRAVDTQYF

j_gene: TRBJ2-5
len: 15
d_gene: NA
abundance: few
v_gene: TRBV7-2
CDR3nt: TGTGCCAGCAGCCTGGCCCGGATCCAGAAAGAGACCCAGTACTTC
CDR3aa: CASSLARIQKETQYF

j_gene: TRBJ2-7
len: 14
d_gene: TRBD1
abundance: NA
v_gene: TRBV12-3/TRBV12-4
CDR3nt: TGTGCCAGCAGTTTAGGGGACAGTGACTACGAGCAGTACTTC
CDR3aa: CASSLGDSDYEQYF

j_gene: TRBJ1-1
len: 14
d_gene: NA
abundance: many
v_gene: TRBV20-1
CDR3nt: TGCAGTGCTAGGGACCTATACCAGGGGTTTGAGACTTTCTTT
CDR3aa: CSARDLYQGFETFF

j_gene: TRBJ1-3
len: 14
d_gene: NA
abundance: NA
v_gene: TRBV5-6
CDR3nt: TGTGCCAGCAGCTTGGGGAGTGTTGGAAACACCATATATTTT
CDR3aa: CASSLGSVGNTIYF

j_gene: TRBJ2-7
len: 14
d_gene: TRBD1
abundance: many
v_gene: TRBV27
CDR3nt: TGTGCCAGCAGTTACCGGGACAGGTCCTCCGAGCAGTACTTC
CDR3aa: CASSYRDRSSEQYF

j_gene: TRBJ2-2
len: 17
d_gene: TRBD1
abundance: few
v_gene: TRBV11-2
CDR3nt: TGTGCCAGCAGCTTAGACAGGGGGCCACCACCGGCCGGGGAGCTGTTTTTT
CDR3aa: CASSLDRGPPPAGELFF

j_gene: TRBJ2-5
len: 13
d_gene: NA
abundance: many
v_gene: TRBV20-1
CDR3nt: TGCAGTGCTAGAGGGAAAGGGAAAGAGACCCAGTACTTC
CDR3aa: CSARGKGKETQYF

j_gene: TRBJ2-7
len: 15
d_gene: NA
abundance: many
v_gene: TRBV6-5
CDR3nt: TGTGCCAGCAGTTACTCAGTCTCCCCCAGGTACGAGCAGTACTTC
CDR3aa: CASSYSVSPRYEQYF

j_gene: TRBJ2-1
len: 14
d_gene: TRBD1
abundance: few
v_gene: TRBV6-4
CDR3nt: TGTGCCAGCAGTGTAGACAGGGGGCTGGATGAGCAGTTCTTC
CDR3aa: CASSVDRGLDEQFF

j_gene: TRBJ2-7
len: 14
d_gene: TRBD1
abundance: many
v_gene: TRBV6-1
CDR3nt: TGTGCCACTACGCGGGGACAGGGGGCTTACGAGCAGTACTTC
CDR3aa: CATTRGQGAYEQYF

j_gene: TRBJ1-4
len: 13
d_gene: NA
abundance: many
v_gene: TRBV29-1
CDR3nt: TGCAGCGCCCTGGGCTCAACTAATGAAAAACTGTTTTTT
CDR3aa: CSALGSTNEKLFF

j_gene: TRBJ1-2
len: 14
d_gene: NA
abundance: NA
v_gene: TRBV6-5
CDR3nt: TGTGCCAGCAGCCCACTCCCGGTGGGGGATGGCTACACCTTC
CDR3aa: CASSPLPVGDGYTF

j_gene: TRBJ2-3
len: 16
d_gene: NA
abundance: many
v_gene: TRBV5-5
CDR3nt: TGTGCCAGCAGCATTCCACTGTGGTTGGGCACAGATACGCAGTATTTT
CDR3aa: CASSIPLWLGTDTQYF

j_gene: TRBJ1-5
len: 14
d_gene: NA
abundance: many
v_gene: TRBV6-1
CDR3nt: TGTGCCAGCAGGAAAACAGGGCGCAATCAGCCCCAGCATTTT
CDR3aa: CASRKTGRNQPQHF

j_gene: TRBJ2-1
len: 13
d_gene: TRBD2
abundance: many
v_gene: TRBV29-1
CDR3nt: TGCAGCGTCACTAGCGGGGACCTCAATGAGCAGTTCTTC
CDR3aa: CSVTSGDLNEQFF

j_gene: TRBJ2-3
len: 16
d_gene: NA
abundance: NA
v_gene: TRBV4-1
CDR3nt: TGCGCCAGCAGCCAAGAGGGAGCTAGCCGCACAGATACGCAGTATTTT
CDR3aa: CASSQEGASRTDTQYF

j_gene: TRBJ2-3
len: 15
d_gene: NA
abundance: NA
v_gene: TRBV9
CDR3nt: TGTGCCAGCAGCGCCCGGGACGAGGGCGGAGATACGCAGTATTTT
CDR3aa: CASSARDEGGDTQYF

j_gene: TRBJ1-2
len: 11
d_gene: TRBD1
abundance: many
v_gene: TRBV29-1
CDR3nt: TGCAGCGTCCGGACAGGTTATGGCTACACCTTC
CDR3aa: CSVRTGYGYTF

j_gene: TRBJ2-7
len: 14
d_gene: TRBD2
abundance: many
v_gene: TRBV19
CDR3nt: TGTGCCAGTAGTATCTCGGGGGGGATTTACGAGCAGTACTTC
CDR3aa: CASSISGGIYEQYF

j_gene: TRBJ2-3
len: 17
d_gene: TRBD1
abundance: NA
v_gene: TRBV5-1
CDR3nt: TGCGCCAGCAGCTTGGACCCCCCAGGGGGTCTCCCCAATACGCAGTATTTT
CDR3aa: CASSLDPPGGLPNTQYF

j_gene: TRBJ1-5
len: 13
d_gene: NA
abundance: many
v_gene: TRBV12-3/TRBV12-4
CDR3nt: TGTGCCAGCAGTTTACTCAGCAATCAGCCCCAGCATTTT
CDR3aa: CASSLLSNQPQHF

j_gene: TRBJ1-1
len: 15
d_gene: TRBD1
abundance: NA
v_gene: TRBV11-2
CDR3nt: TGTGCCAGCAGCTTAACAGGGGGCTGGGACACTGAAGCTTTCTTT
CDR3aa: CASSLTGGWDTEAFF

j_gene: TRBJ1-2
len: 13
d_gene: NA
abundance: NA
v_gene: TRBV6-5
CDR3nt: TGTGCCAGCAGTTACTCCACCCTGGATGGCTACACCTTC
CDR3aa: CASSYSTLDGYTF

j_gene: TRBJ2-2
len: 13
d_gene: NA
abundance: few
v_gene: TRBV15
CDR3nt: TGTGCCACCAGCAGAGATGGGGGATTTGAGCTGTTTTTT
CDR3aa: CATSRDGGFELFF

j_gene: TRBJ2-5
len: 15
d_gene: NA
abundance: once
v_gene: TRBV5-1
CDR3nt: TGCGCCAGCAGCTTGGAGACCAGGGGGGCAGAGACCCAGTACTTC
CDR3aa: CASSLETRGAETQYF

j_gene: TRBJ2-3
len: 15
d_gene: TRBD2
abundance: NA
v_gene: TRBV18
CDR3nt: TGTGCCAGCTCACCCTTTAGCGGGGGTCCAGATACGCAGTATTTT
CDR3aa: CASSPFSGGPDTQYF

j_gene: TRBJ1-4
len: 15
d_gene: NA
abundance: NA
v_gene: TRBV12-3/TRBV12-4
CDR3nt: TGTGCCAGCAGTCTGTACAGGGAAGGGAATGAAAAACTGTTTTTT
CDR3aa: CASSLYREGNEKLFF

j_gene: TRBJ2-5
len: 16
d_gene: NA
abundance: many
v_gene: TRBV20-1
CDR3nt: TGCAGTGCTAGACTACTAGCGACAGGTCGGCAAGAGACCCAGTACTTC
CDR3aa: CSARLLATGRQETQYF

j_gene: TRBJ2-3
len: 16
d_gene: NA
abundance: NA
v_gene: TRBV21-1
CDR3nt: TGTGCCAGCAGCAAAGTGCCGGACAGTGGCGAGGATACGCAGTATTTT
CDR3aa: CASSKVPDSGEDTQYF

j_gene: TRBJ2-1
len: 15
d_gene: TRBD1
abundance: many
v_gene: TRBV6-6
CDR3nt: TGTGCCAGCAGTTATACCGGGACAGGAGACAATGAGCAGTTCTTC
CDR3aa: CASSYTGTGDNEQFF

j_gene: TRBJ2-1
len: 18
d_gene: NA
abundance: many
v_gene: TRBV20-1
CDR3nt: TGCAGTGCTAGTCCGCTAGCAAGAGCACCGCCCTCCTACAATGAGCAGTTCTTC
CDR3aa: CSASPLARAPPSYNEQFF

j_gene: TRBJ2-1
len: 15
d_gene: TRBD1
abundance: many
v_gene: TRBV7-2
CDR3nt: TGTGCCAGCAGCCGAAAGGGGGCCGGGGACAATGAGCAGTTCTTC
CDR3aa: CASSRKGAGDNEQFF

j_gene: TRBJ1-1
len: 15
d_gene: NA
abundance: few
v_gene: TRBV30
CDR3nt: TGTGCCTGGAGTCGCGGCAGGGACGGAAACACTGAAGCTTTCTTT
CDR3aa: CAWSRGRDGNTEAFF

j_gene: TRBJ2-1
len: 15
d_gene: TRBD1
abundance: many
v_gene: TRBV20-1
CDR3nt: TGCAGTGCTAGAGATAGAGACAGGGTATACAATGAGCAGTTCTTC
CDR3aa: CSARDRDRVYNEQFF

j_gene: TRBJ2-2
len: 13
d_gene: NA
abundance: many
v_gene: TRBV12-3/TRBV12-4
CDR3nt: TGTGCCAGCAGTTTTGGGGACACCGGGGAGCTGTTTTTT
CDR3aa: CASSFGDTGELFF

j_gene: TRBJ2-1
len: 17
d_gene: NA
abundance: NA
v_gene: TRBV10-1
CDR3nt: TGCGCCAGCAGTGAGTCGAGGACGGGGAGACGGGGGAATGAGCAGTTCTTC
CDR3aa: CASSESRTGRRGNEQFF

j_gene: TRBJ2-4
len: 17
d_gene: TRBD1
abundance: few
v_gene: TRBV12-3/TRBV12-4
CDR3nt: TGTGCCAGCAGTTTACCGGGACAGGGTCTAGCCAAAAACATTCAGTACTTC
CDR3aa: CASSLPGQGLAKNIQYF

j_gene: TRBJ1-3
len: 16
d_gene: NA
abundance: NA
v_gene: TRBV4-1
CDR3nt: TGCGCCAGCAGCCAGGGGGACTTATTCTCTGGAAACACCATATATTTT
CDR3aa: CASSQGDLFSGNTIYF

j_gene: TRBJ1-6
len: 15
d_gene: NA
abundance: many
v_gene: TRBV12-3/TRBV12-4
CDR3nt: TGTGCCAGCAGTTTCGAGGTAGGGTCCCATTCACCCCTCCACTTT
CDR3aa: CASSFEVGSHSPLHF

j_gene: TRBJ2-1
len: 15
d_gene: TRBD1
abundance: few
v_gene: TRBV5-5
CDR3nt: TGTGCCAGCAGCTGGGGACAGGGGGGGGGCAATGAGCAGTTCTTC
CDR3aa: CASSWGQGGGNEQFF

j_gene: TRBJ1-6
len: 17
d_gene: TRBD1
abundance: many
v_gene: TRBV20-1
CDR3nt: TGCAGTGCTAGAGATTTGTTGGCGGGACAGTGGGGTTCACCCCTCCACTTT
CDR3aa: CSARDLLAGQWGSPLHF

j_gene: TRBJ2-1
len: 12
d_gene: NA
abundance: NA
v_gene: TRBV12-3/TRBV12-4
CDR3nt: TGTGCCAGCAGACGACTAGTCAATGAGCAGTTCTTC
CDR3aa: CASRRLVNEQFF

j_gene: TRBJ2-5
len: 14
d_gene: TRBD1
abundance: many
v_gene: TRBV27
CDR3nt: TGTGCCAGCAGTTTTTCGGGACAGCAAGAGACCCAGTACTTC
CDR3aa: CASSFSGQQETQYF

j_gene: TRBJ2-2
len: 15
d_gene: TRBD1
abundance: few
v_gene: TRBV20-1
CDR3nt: TGCAGTGCTAGAGACCAGGGGGGACAGGGCGGGGAGCTGTTTTTT
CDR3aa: CSARDQGGQGGELFF

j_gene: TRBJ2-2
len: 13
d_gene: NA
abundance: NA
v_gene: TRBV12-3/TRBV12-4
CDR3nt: TGTGCCAGCAGTGCCGAGAACACCGGGGAGCTGTTTTTT
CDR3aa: CASSAENTGELFF

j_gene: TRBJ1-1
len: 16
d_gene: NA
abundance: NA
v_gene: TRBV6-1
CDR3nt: TGTGCCAGCAGTGAGAACCTGGGGGCTGTGAACACTGAAGCTTTCTTT
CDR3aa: CASSENLGAVNTEAFF

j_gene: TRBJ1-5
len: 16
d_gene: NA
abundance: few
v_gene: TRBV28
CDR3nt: TGTGCCAGCACCTCACCAACCCGGACACGTTATCAGCCCCAGCATTTT
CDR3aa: CASTSPTRTRYQPQHF

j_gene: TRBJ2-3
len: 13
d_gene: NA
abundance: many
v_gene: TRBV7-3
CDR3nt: TGTGCCAGCAGCACGGACCGTCTTGATACGCAGTATTTT
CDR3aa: CASSTDRLDTQYF

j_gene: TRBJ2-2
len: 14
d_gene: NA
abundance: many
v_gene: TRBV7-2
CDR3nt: TGTGCCAGCAGTTTAGTGGGGAACACCGGGGAGCTGTTTTTT
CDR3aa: CASSLVGNTGELFF

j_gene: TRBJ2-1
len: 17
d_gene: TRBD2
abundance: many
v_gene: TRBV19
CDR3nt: TGTGCCAGTAGTGTCTCACTCCCGGGACTAGTCGCAAATGAGCAGTTCTTC
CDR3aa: CASSVSLPGLVANEQFF

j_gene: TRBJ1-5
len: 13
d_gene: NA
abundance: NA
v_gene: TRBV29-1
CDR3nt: TGCAGCGTTCGGGACCAAAGCAATCAGCCCCAGCATTTT
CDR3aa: CSVRDQSNQPQHF

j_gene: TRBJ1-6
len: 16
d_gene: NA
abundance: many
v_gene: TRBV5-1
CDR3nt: TGCGCCAGCAGCTTGGAAGACCCTACTAGGAGTTCACCCCTCCACTTT
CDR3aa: CASSLEDPTRSSPLHF

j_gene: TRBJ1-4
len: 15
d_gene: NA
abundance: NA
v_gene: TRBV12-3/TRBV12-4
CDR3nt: TGTGCCAGCAGACCCCCACAGGGCTCTAATGAAAAACTGTTTTTT
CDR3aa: CASRPPQGSNEKLFF

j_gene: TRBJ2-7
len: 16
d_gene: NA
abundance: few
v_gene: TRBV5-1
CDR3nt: TGCGCCAGCAGCTTGGAGGGGGGCCTGAGCTCCTACGAGCAGTACTTC
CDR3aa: CASSLEGGLSSYEQYF

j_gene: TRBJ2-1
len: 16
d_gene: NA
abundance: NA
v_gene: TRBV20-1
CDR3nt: TGCTGTGCTACCCTCCCGGGGAGGGGGCCCTACAATGAGCAGTTCTTC
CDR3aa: CCATLPGRGPYNEQFF